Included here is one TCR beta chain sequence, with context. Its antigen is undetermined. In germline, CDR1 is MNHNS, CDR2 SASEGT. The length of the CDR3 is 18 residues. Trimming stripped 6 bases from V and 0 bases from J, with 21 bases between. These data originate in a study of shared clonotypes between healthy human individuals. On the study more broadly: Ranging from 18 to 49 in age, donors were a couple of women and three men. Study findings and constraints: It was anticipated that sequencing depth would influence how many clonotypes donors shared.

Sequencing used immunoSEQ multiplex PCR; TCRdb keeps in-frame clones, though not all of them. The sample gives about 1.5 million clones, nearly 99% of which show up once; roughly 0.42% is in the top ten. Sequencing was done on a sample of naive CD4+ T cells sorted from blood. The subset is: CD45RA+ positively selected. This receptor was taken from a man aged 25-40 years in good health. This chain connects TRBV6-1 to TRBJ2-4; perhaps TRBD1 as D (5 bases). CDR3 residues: CASSETVRTSKAKNIQYF. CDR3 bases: TGTGCCAGCAGCGAAACAGTAAGGACATCTAAAGCCAAAAACATTCAGTACTTC.